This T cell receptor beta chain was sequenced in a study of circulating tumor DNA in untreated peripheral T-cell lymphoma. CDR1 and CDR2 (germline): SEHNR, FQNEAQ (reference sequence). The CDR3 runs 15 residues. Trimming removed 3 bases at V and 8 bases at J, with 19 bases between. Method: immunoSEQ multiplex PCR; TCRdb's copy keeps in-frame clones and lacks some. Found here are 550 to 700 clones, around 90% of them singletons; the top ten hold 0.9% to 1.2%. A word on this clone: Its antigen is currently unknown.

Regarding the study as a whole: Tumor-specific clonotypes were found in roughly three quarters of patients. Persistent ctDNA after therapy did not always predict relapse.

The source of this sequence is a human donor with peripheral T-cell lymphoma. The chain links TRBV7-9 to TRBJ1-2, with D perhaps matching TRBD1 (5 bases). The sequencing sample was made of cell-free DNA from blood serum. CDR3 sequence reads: CASSFRGLTMEGYTF. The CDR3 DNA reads TGTGCCAGCAGCTTCCGGGGCCTGACTATGGAAGGCTACACCTTC.